Listed here are 18 T cell receptor beta chains from one sample, sequenced in a study of blood T cell repertoires in COVID-19. This table comes from immunoSEQ multiplex PCR, and its TCRdb copy is limited to in-frame clones, with some not included. The sample holds about 200,000 clones, 65% to 85% seen once. Sequenced sample: peripheral blood. These receptors were taken from a human donor in a cohort sampled during active COVID-19.

This chain connects TRBV28 to TRBJ2-3; the match to TRBD1 covers 10 bases. The CDR3 extends over 17 amino acids. The ends lost 6 bases at V and 2 bases at J; junction bases unmatched: 11. CDR1 and CDR2 from the germline V gene are MDHEN and SYDVKM. CDR3 residues: CASRSIRDRGFTDTQYF. CDR3 DNA sequence: TGTGCCAGCAGGTCCATTAGGGACAGGGGATTCACAGATACGCAGTATTTT.

J is TRBJ2-6 and V is TRBV11-2; possibly TRBD1 for D (6 bases). The CDR3 consists of 15 residues. Trimming cost V 5 bases and J 4 bases, with 12 bases left between them. Germline V lookup: CDR1 SGHAT, CDR2 FQNNGV. CDR3 sequence reads: CASSIRGVGANVLTF. The CDR3 DNA reads as TGTGCCAGCAGCATCAGGGGAGTGGGGGCCAACGTCCTGACTTTC.

The V call is TRBV7-2, the J call TRBJ2-5; D gene unclear. From germline, CDR1 is SGHTA and CDR2 FQGNSA. V gave up 1 base and J gave up 3 bases, with 9 bases separating them. The CDR3 length is 14 residues. CDR3 DNA sequence: TGTGCCAGCAGCTTAGTGGCCCAGGAAGAGACCCAGTACTTC. This encodes CASSLVAQEETQYF.

This sequence joins TRBV18 and TRBJ1-5; tentatively, D is TRBD1 (5 bases). V was clipped by 4 bases and J by 3 bases, with 7 bases between them. Per the germline V gene, CDR1 is KGHSH and CDR2 is LQKENI. The CDR3 spans 13 residues. CDR3 region: CASSQGLNQPQHF. CDR3 DNA: TGTGCCAGCTCACAGGGGCTCAATCAGCCCCAGCATTTT. Variable domain in full (rest from reference TRBV18 and TRBJ1-5): NAGVMQNPRHLVRRRGQEARLRCSPMKGHSHVYWYRQLPEEGLKFMVYLQKENIIDESGMPKERFSAEFPKEGPSILRIQQVVRGDSAAYFCASSQGLNQPQHFGDGTRLSIL.

This clone was detected a few times. The chain uses TRBV6-5 and TRBJ1-1; the match to TRBD1 covers 7 bases. After removal of 7 bases from V and 11 bases from J, the junction contained 13 bases not matched to a gene. Germline CDR1 and CDR2: MNHEY and SVGAGI. The CDR3 has 13 residues. CDR3 nucleotides: TGTGCCAGCACCTCCCGTCGGACAGGAGAGGCTTTCTTT. This translates into CASTSRRTGEAFF.

V is TRBV5-4 and J is TRBJ2-3, with 7 bases lining up with TRBD2. J gave up 1 base and V 0 bases, and 5 bases lay outside the gene matches. Germline CDR1 is SGHNT and CDR2 is YYREEE (reference sequence). The CDR3 is 16 amino acids. For the CDR3, the DNA is TGTGCCAGCAGCTTGGCCGGCGGGAGAGGCACAGATACGCAGTATTTT. It specifies CASSLAGGRGTDTQYF.

This clone appeared once. This sequence joins TRBV28 and TRBJ2-7; D remains ambiguous. CDR1 is MDHEN, CDR2 SYDVKM, per germline. The CDR3 is made up of 11 amino acids. Trimming stripped 5 bases from V and 6 bases from J, with 8 bases between. The CDR3 here is CASSDPSEQYF. CDR3 in DNA: TGTGCCAGCAGTGACCCTAGCGAGCAGTACTTC.

V gene TRBV15 combines with J gene TRBJ2-3; 11 bases are shared with TRBD1. The V gene end was trimmed by 5 bases and the J gene end by 5 bases; junction bases not matched to a gene: 6. The CDR3 runs to 15 residues. Germline values: CDR1 LNHNV, CDR2 YYDKDF (reference sequence). Written as DNA, the CDR3 is TGTGCCACCAGCGGACGGACAGGGGGCAGAGATACGCAGTATTTT. Protein product: CATSGRTGGRDTQYF. The variable domain in full, completed from reference TRBV15 and TRBJ2-3, reads DAMVIQNPRYQVTQFGKPVTLSCSQTLNHNVMYWYQQKSSQAPKLLFHYYDKDFNNEADTPDNFQSRRPNTSFCFLDIRSPGLGDTAMYLCATSGRTGGRDTQYFGPGTRLTVL.

The chain couples TRBV11-1 to TRBJ2-3; D is unclear. V was shortened by 2 bases and J by 2 bases, with 5 bases between the two germline ends. The CDR3 contains 13 residues. The V gene's germline CDR1 is SGHAT and CDR2 FQDESV (reference sequence). This CDR3 is CASSLINTDTQYF. CDR3 sequence (DNA): TGTGCCAGCAGCTTAATAAACACAGATACGCAGTATTTT. Based on the CDR3 plus reference TRBV11-1 and TRBJ2-3, the full variable domain is EAEVAQSPRYKITEKSQAVAFWCDPISGHATLYWYRQILGQGPELLVQFQDESVVDDSQLPKDRFSAERLKGVDSTLKIQPAELGDSAMYLCASSLINTDTQYFGPGTRLTVL.

This chain uses TRBV5-4 with TRBJ1-2, with 10 bases fitting TRBD1. The CDR3 has 16 amino acids. Trimming cost V 0 bases and J 5 bases; bases outside gene matches: 7. Germline CDR1 and CDR2: SGHNT and YYREEE (reference sequence). CDR3 coding DNA: TGTGCCAGCAGCTTGGGGGGGACAGGGGCGTCTTATGGCTACACCTTC. The encoded protein is CASSLGGTGASYGYTF.

This chain joins TRBV27 and TRBJ2-3; 11 bases map to TRBD2. Germline CDR1 is MNHEY and CDR2 is SMNVEV (reference sequence). The CDR3 loop spans 18 amino acids. V lost 5 bases to trimming and J lost 1 base; unmatched junction nucleotides: 11. The CDR3 reads CASSPSPATSGGTDTQYF. The CDR3 DNA follows: TGTGCCAGCAGTCCCTCCCCGGCGACTAGCGGGGGCACAGATACGCAGTATTTT.

Details on this clone: Other DNA sequences in the same sample also yield this CDR3. V usage is TRBV6-5 and J usage is TRBJ2-7; 8 nucleotides match TRBD1. The CDR3 runs to 15 residues. Germline trimming cut 0 bases from V and 0 bases from J; bases unmatched to any gene: 1. Germline CDR1 and CDR2: MNHEY and SVGAGI. The CDR3 nucleotides are TGTGCCAGCAGTTACTCCGGGACAGGCTCCTACGAGCAGTACTTC. Protein: CASSYSGTGSYEQYF.

The chain combines TRBV4-2 with TRBJ2-1; 7 bases agree with TRBD2. V lost 1 base, J lost 3 bases, and 6 bases stayed unmatched. Germline V gives CDR1 LGHNA, CDR2 YNFKEQ. The CDR3 has 16 amino acids. CDR3 amino acids: CASSQGEGLSYNEQFF. In DNA, the CDR3 is TGTGCCAGCAGCCAAGGGGAGGGACTAAGCTACAATGAGCAGTTCTTC.

The chain combines TRBV4-1 with TRBJ2-7; possible D gene TRBD2, 5 bases. V was cut by 0 bases and J by 6 bases, with 24 bases left in between. Germline assignment: CDR1 MGHRA and CDR2 YSYEKL. The CDR3 covers 18 residues. CDR3 residues: CASSQEKITAGASLEQYF. DNA of the CDR3: TGCGCCAGCAGCCAAGAGAAAATAACGGCGGGCGCCTCGCTCGAGCAGTACTTC.

In its sample, this clone was seen a few times. This sequence joins TRBV6-1 and TRBJ1-5; D is unclear. The V end lost 1 base, the J end lost 0 bases, and 7 bases lay between the germline ends. Germline V gives CDR1 MNHNS, CDR2 SASEGT. The CDR3 is 15 residues long. The CDR3 region is CASSEELYSNQPQHF. CDR3 in DNA: TGTGCCAGCAGTGAAGAGCTTTATAGCAATCAGCCCCAGCATTTT.

The J gene is TRBJ1-4, the V gene TRBV9; D gene unclear. Germline-derived CDR1 and CDR2 are SGDLS and YYNGEE. The CDR3 is 14 amino acids. Trimming stripped 0 bases from V and 8 bases from J, with 11 bases between. As DNA, the CDR3 is TGTGCCAGCAGCGTAGGGCCACCGTTAGAAAAACTGTTTTTT. Its translation: CASSVGPPLEKLFF.

The chain employs TRBV7-8 and TRBJ1-3, with 9 bases identical to TRBD1. The CDR3 is 14 residues long. The V and J ends lost 5 bases and 4 bases, in that order; junction bases with no gene match: 3. The V gene's germline CDR1 is SGHVS and CDR2 FQNEAQ. The chain's CDR3 is CASSPGTGGNTIYF. The CDR3 DNA reads TGTGCCAGCAGCCCAGGGACAGGGGGAAACACCATATATTTT.

In this sample, this clone turned up a few times. V usage is TRBV7-2 and J usage is TRBJ1-2; D ambiguous. The CDR3 spans 13 residues. Germline CDR1 and CDR2: SGHTA and FQGNSA. Trimming shortened V by 5 bases and J by 3 bases, and 10 bases separated the two germline ends. CDR3 DNA: TGTGCCAGCAGCCCCGAGGCGGACTATGGCTACACCTTC. Translation: CASSPEADYGYTF.